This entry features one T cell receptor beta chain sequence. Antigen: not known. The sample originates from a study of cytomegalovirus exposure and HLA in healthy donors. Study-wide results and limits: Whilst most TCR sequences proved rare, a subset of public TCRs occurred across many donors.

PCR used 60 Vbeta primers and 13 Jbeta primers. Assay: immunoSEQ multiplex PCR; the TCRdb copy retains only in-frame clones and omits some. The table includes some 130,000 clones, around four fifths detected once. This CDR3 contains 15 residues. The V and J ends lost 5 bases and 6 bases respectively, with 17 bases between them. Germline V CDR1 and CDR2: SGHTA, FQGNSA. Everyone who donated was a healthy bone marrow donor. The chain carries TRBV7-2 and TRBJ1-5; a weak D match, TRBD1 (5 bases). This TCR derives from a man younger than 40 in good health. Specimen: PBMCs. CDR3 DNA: TGTGCCAGCAGCCTAAGGAGGGGCAATGGTCAGCCCCAGCATTTT. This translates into CASSLRRGNGQPQHF.